What follows is one T cell receptor beta chain and its context. This clone was counted only a few times. What this receptor recognizes is not known. No much larger clonotype is one base removed from it; base qualities were not supplied. This entry is derived from a study of CD8+ T cells in alopecia areata (dated by TCRdb to 2016 to 2018). General notes on the study: Treated patients were enrolled in an open-label pilot trial of oral tofacitinib at 5 to 10 mg twice daily for moderate-to-severe alopecia areata. Tofacitinib was administered for 6 to 18 months, and 6 months of follow-up off drug were then conducted to assess delayed response and recurrence. High-throughput TCRbeta sequencing was used to examine T cell clonal expansion in alopecia areata in both the C3H/HeJ mouse model and human patients. On the human side, TCRbeta sequencing was run on scalp tissue and on sorted CD4+ and CD8+ peripheral blood T cells from healthy controls and from alopecia areata patients with either patchy or totalis/universalis disease. Tofacitinib-treated patients had biopsies at baseline and at 4 and 24 weeks of treatment, with a later scalp biopsy in several patients. Scalp clonality was compared across normal scalp (n=4), patchy alopecia areata scalp (n=8), and alopecia totalis/universalis scalp (n=8). RNA was extracted with the PAXgene miRNA kit for fixed scalp, the miRNeasy kit for PBMCs, and the RNeasy kit for mouse skin. Amplification of TCRbeta CDR3 regions was done by immunoSEQ multiplex PCR using 35 Vbeta forward primers and 13 Jbeta reverse primers. Overall results and qualifications from the work: Scalp TCR repertoire analysis is complicated because resident alphabeta T cells in normal human skin are also sequenced, whereas mouse skin is dominated by gammadelta T cells. Compared with normal scalp, lesional scalp, particularly in alopecia totalis/universalis, had higher clonality and more expanded CD8+ clones, which suggests antigenic drive. Shared TCR sequences between patients were less evident than in mice, which may be partly attributable to HLA diversity in the patient population.

Lesional scalp punch biopsies and peripheral blood were collected from alopecia areata patients. PBMCs were isolated by density centrifugation and stained for CD3, CD4 and CD8, and CD4+ and CD8+ T cells were sorted on a FACSAria. V and J are trimmed by 0 bases and 6 bases, and the gene matches miss 4 bases of the junction. The germline V gene (reference sequence) yields SEHNR for CDR1 and FQNEAQ for CDR2. Inclusive of the bounding cysteine and phenylalanine, the CDR3 is 14 residues long. Only the CDR3 portion is preserved as DNA: 42 bases, with reading frame beginning at the first base. Libraries were made using the immunoSEQ multiplex PCR assay. For TCR sequencing, RNA was extracted from every sample and reverse transcribed into cDNA to serve as template. First-strand cDNA was synthesized with SuperScript III using a 2:1 mix of oligo-dT and random hexamers. A synthetic immune receptor repertoire was used to gauge amplification bias, and whatever bias remained was removed computationally. The study's own analysis went as follows. After raw reads were preprocessed to remove errors, the CDR3 was defined following IMGT conventions as running from the conserved cysteine to phenylalanine. Clonality was computed by normalizing Shannon entropy by log2 of the number of productive unique TCRs and subtracting the result from 1. Scalp TCRbeta sequences were cross-referenced with sorted blood CD4 and CD8 repertoires so that the CD4 or CD8 identity of scalp clones could be inferred. The table comes from immuneACCESS by way of TCRdb, which keeps in-frame sequences with V and J called. Part of the clones is missing from these tables; in studies checked, under half for an unresolved V gene and the rest for unknown reasons. V and J calls and clone size are copied from that table; D and trimming were computed from the DNA. Counted in this sample were 75,000 to 100,000 clones; roughly two fifths of them appeared once. The top ten clonotypes cover approximately 1.2% of the sample.

Material for sequencing was CD4+ T cells sorted from blood. The chain couples TRBV7-9 to TRBJ1-2; 7 bases in the junction line up with TRBD1. The receptor was derived from a human donor with alopecia areata. This receptor has the CDR3 CASSLAGRGNGYTF. The nucleotide sequence reads as follows: TGTGCCAGCAGCTTAGCGGGCAGGGGGAATGGCTACACCTTC.